Shown below are 21 T cell receptor beta chains from a single sample sequenced in a study of cytomegalovirus exposure and HLA in healthy donors. PCR used 60 Vbeta primers and 13 Jbeta primers. Sequencing used immunoSEQ multiplex PCR; TCRdb keeps in-frame clones, though not all of them. Of about 100,000 clones in the sample, 75% to 90% are singletons; the top ten hold about 2.5%. What was sequenced was PBMCs. These receptors all stem from a man aged 40-55 years in good health and CMV-seronegative.

This clone occurred a few times. The V call is TRBV10-3, the J call TRBJ1-1, with D possibly TRBD1 on 6 matching bases. The CDR3 is 16 amino acids. Trimming took 0 bases from V and 8 from J, leaving 19 bases between them. CDR1 ENHRY and CDR2 SYGVKD come from the germline V gene. The CDR3 region is CAISESADSLLREAFF. DNA of the CDR3: TGTGCCATCAGTGAGTCCGCGGACAGCCTTTTAAGGGAAGCTTTCTTT.

The rearrangement joins TRBV5-6 to TRBJ1-1; D possibly corresponds to TRBD1 (5 bases). The CDR3 has 15 amino acids. Germline CDR1 and CDR2: SGHDT and YYEEEE. Trimming removed 3 bases from V and 1 base from J, with 13 bases in between. CDR3 region: CASSWGWVENTEAFF. The DNA for the CDR3 is TGTGCCAGCAGCTGGGGCTGGGTGGAGAACACTGAAGCTTTCTTT. Full variable domain (rest looked up from reference TRBV5-6 and TRBJ1-1): DAGVTQSPTHLIKTRGQQVTLRCSPKSGHDTVSWYQQALGQGPQFIFQYYEEEERQRGNFPDRFSGHQFPNYSSELNVNALLLGDSALYLCASSWGWVENTEAFFGQGTRLTVV.

The chain employs TRBV20-1 and TRBJ2-3; tentative D call: TRBD2 (5 bases). Germline lookup yields CDR1 DFQATT and CDR2 SNEGSKA (reference sequence). The CDR3 spans 11 residues. The V end was cut by 6 bases, the J end by 6 bases, with 10 bases between. The CDR3 loop is CSAEDADTQYF. The CDR3 nucleotides are TGCAGTGCGGAGGATGCGGATACGCAGTATTTT.

The rearrangement joins TRBV7-3 to TRBJ2-1; perhaps TRBD2 as D (5 bases). CDR1 SGHTA and CDR2 FQGTGA come from the germline V gene. Trimming removed 4 bases from V and 6 bases from J, with 13 bases in between. This CDR3 spans 14 amino acids. The CDR3 DNA reads as TGTGCCAGCAGCTACCGGCCTGGAGGCAATGAGCAGTTCTTC. It encodes CASSYRPGGNEQFF.

The chain combines TRBV5-6 with TRBJ2-3; 9 bases fit TRBD2. Germline V gene data show CDR1 as SGHDT and CDR2 as YYEEEE. The CDR3 length is 16 residues. The V gene end was trimmed by 3 bases and the J gene end by 1 base; junction bases not matched to a gene: 6. CDR3 DNA: TGTGCCAGCAGCTATCTAGCGGGGCCCGGCACAGATACGCAGTATTTT. Translation: CASSYLAGPGTDTQYF.

J is TRBJ2-7 and V is TRBV5-1; maybe TRBD2 (6 bases). The CDR3 runs 13 residues. Between the trimmed V and J ends, which lost 0 bases and 6 bases, there was a span of 10 bases. The germline gives CDR1 SGHRS, CDR2 YFSETQ. CDR3 in DNA: TGCGCCAGCAGCTTGGATTGGGGAGGCGAGCAGTACTTC. Protein product: CASSLDWGGEQYF.

The chain has TRBV6-5 and TRBJ1-2; 12 nucleotides align to TRBD1. The CDR3 loop spans 15 amino acids. The J segment lost 7 bases and the V segment lost 6 bases, leaving 9 bases of the junction unmatched. Germline assignment: CDR1 MNHEY and CDR2 SVGAGI. The CDR3 DNA sequence: TGTGCCAGCAGCCCCCGGGGACAGGGGGCAGTTGGCTACACCTTC. Its protein is CASSPRGQGAVGYTF.

The genes are TRBV5-1 and TRBJ2-7; D remains ambiguous. CDR1 is SGHRS and CDR2 is YFSETQ in the germline V gene. CDR3 length: 13 residues. Trimming removed 3 bases from V and 3 bases from J, with 10 bases in between. In DNA form, the CDR3 reads TGCGCCAGCAGCTGGTACTACGACTACGAGCAGTACTTC. Amino acids: CASSWYYDYEQYF.

This clone is a singleton in its sample. The CDR3 nucleotides read TGCAGTGCAAGGGGGTTAAAACTGTTTTTT. As protein: CSARGLKLFF. The chain combines TRBV20-1 with TRBJ1-4; maybe TRBD1 (6 bases). The CDR3 totals 10 residues. Trimming removed 6 bases at V and 10 bases at J, with 9 bases between. The germline V gene encodes CDR1 DFQATT and CDR2 SNEGSKA (reference sequence).

The chain carries TRBV2 and TRBJ2-1; TRBD2 agrees at 13 bases. The J segment lost 8 bases and the V segment lost 5 bases, leaving 15 bases of the junction unmatched. The CDR3 spans 18 residues. Germline CDR1 SNHLY, CDR2 FYNNEI. CDR3 loop: CASSIRGTTSGGAHEQFF. Here the CDR3 DNA reads TGTGCCAGCAGTATAAGGGGGACAACTAGCGGGGGGGCCCATGAGCAGTTCTTC.

By its share, this clone is medium-sized. The gene calls are TRBV5-1 and TRBJ2-3; D gene unclear. The germline gives CDR1 SGHRS, CDR2 YFSETQ. The CDR3 is made up of 14 amino acids. V lost 1 base and J lost 0, with 6 bases in between. The CDR3 DNA reads TGCGCCAGCAGCTTGAGTCAGAGCACAGATACGCAGTATTTT. Protein product: CASSLSQSTDTQYF. The whole variable domain, remainder taken from reference TRBV5-1 and TRBJ2-3, is KAGVTQTPRYLIKTRGQQVTLSCSPISGHRSVSWYQQTPGQGLQFLFEYFSETQRNKGNFPGRFSGRQFSNSRSEMNVSTLELGDSALYLCASSLSQSTDTQYFGPGTRLTVL.

The chain recombines TRBV29-1 with TRBJ1-2; D might be TRBD1 (6 bases). V lost 1 base to trimming and J lost 8 bases, with 14 bases between them. This CDR3 is built from 13 residues. Per the germline V gene, CDR1 is SQVTM and CDR2 is ANQGSEA. CDR3 residues: CSVEGGQLRGYTF. The CDR3 nucleotides read TGCAGCGTTGAAGGCGGACAGTTGAGGGGCTACACCTTC.

The genes are TRBV18 and TRBJ1-2, with no clear D. This CDR3 has 13 amino acids. The germline CDR1 and CDR2 sequences are KGHSH and LQKENI. Trimming pared 0 bases from V and 0 bases from J, leaving 2 bases between. The CDR3 bases are TGTGCCAGCTCACCACCCGCTAACTATGGCTACACCTTC. It encodes CASSPPANYGYTF. Drawing the rest from reference TRBV18 and TRBJ1-2, the complete variable domain is NAGVMQNPRHLVRRRGQEARLRCSPMKGHSHVYWYRQLPEEGLKFMVYLQKENIIDESGMPKERFSAEFPKEGPSILRIQQVVRGDSAAYFCASSPPANYGYTFGSGTRLTVV.

The V call is TRBV7-3, the J call TRBJ1-1, with 7 bases aligning to TRBD1. J gave up 0 bases and V 3 bases, and 4 bases lay outside the gene matches. The CDR3 covers 15 residues. From germline, CDR1 is SGHTA and CDR2 FQGTGA. CDR3 in DNA: TGTGCCAGCAGCTTGGAAGGGGGCATGAACACTGAAGCTTTCTTT. It specifies CASSLEGGMNTEAFF.

This clone was counted between two and nine times. V and J are TRBV2 and TRBJ2-7; tentative D call: TRBD2 (6 bases). V was trimmed by 4 bases and J by 4 bases, leaving 17 bases between them. The CDR3 has 15 amino acids. From germline, CDR1 is SNHLY and CDR2 FYNNEI. CDR3 region: CASSATSWGGYEQYF. The CDR3 DNA reads TGTGCCAGCAGTGCAACTTCATGGGGAGGTTACGAGCAGTACTTC.

This clone has a single count. The V call is TRBV12-5, the J call TRBJ2-7; weak D call: TRBD1 (5 bases). The CDR3 is 12 amino acids. CDR1 is LGHNT, CDR2 FRNRAP, per germline. With 6 bases removed from V and 5 bases from J, the gap between germline ends came to 11 bases. CDR3 region: CASGLTANEQYF. The CDR3 bases are TGTGCTAGTGGCCTGACAGCAAACGAGCAGTACTTC.

Only a few counts were recorded for this clone. V is TRBV19 and J is TRBJ2-3, with D perhaps matching TRBD2 (6 bases). Germline CDR1 and CDR2: LNHDA and SQIVND (reference sequence). The CDR3 consists of 12 residues. Trimming shortened V by 9 bases and J by 6 bases, and 13 bases separated the two germline ends. CDR3 nucleotide sequence: TGTGCCAGCCGGGGCGGGGATGATACGCAGTATTTT. It translates to CASRGGDDTQYF.

The V and J genes are TRBV5-1 and TRBJ2-5; TRBD2 matches 7 bases. The CDR3 consists of 14 residues. The germline V gene has CDR1 SGHRS and CDR2 YFSETQ. V lost 3 bases and J lost 2; bases outside the gene matches: 4. CDR3: CASSWGGQQETQYF. The CDR3 nucleotides read TGCGCCAGCAGCTGGGGAGGGCAGCAAGAGACCCAGTACTTC.

The chain couples TRBV5-6 to TRBJ1-5; D is possibly TRBD1 (5 bases). The germline gives CDR1 SGHDT, CDR2 YYEEEE. The ends were cut back, 0 bases at V and 4 bases at J, with 8 bases in the middle. There are 14 residues in the CDR3. The CDR3 is CASSLEGVNQPQHF. The CDR3 DNA reads as TGTGCCAGCAGCTTGGAAGGGGTTAATCAGCCCCAGCATTTT.

The CDR3 protein is CASSEQGPGSYNSPLHF. The CDR3 region has the DNA TGTGCCAGCAGCGAACAGGGGCCGGGCTCCTATAATTCACCCCTCCACTTT. The chain combines TRBV4-2 with TRBJ1-6; the match to TRBD1 covers 7 bases. J gave up 0 bases and V 5 bases, and 7 bases lay outside the gene matches. The CDR3 length is 17 residues. The germline gives CDR1 LGHNA, CDR2 YNFKEQ.

V usage is TRBV9 and J usage is TRBJ2-1, with D possibly TRBD1 on 7 matching bases. The CDR3 loop spans 15 amino acids. Germline-derived CDR1 and CDR2 are SGDLS and YYNGEE. Trimming shortened V by 3 bases and J by 6 bases, and 16 bases separated the two germline ends. The DNA for the CDR3 is TGTGCCAGCAGCGCCTGGACAGGAGGGAGCAATGAGCAGTTCTTC. It encodes CASSAWTGGSNEQFF.